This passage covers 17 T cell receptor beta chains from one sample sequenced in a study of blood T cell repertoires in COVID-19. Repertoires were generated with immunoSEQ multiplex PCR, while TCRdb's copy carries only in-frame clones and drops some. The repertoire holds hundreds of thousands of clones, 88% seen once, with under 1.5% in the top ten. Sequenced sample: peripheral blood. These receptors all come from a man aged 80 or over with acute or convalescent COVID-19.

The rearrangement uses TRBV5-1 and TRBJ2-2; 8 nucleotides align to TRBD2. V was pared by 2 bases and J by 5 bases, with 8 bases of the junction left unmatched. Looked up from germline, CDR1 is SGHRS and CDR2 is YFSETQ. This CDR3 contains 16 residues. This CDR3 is CASSFGGGRSTGELFF. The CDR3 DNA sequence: TGCGCCAGCAGCTTTGGCGGGGGGAGGTCAACCGGGGAGCTGTTTTTT.

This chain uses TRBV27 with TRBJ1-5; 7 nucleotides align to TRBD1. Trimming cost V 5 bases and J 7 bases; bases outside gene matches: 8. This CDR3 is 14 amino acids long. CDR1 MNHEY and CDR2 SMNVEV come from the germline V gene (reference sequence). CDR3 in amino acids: CASSPQGVGQPQHF. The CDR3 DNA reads TGTGCCAGCAGTCCTCAGGGGGTTGGGCAGCCCCAGCATTTT.

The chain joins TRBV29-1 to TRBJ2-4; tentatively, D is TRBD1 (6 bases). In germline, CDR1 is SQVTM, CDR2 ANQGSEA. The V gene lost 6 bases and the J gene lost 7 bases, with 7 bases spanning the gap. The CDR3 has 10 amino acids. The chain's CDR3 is CSVGQNIQYF. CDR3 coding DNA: TGCAGCGTCGGACAGAACATTCAGTACTTC.

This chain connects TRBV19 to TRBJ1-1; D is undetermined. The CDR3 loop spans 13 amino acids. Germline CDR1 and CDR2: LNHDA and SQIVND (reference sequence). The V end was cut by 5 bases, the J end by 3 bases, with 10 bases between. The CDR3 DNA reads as TGTGCCAGTAGTTTTACCGGGGACACTGAAGCTTTCTTT. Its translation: CASSFTGDTEAFF.

CDR3 nucleotides: TGTGCCAGCAAAAGGGAAGAGGGGGCGAGTTATGGCTACACCTTC. Protein sequence: CASKREEGASYGYTF. The V gene is TRBV6-5, the J gene TRBJ1-2; 7 bases line up with TRBD1. Germline-derived CDR1 and CDR2 are MNHEY and SVGAGI. The CDR3 is 15 residues long. Trimming at V came to 7 bases and at J to 5 bases, leaving 13 bases not matched to a gene.

DNA for the CDR3: TGTGCCAGCAGAGCACCCCCCCGGGCAGGGGAAGATTCTGAAGCTTTCTTT. Its translation is CASRAPPRAGEDSEAFF. The chain has TRBV7-9 and TRBJ1-1; tentatively, D is TRBD1 (6 bases). The CDR3 extends over 17 amino acids. Per germline, CDR1 SEHNR and CDR2 FQNEAQ (reference sequence). Trimming removed 6 bases at V and 6 bases at J, with 26 bases between.

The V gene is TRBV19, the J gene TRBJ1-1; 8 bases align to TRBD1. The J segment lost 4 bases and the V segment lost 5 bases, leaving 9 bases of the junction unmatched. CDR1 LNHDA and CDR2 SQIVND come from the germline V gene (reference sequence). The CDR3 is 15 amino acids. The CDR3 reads CASSPRTGRSTEAFF. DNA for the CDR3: TGTGCCAGTAGTCCTAGGACAGGGCGGAGCACTGAAGCTTTCTTT.

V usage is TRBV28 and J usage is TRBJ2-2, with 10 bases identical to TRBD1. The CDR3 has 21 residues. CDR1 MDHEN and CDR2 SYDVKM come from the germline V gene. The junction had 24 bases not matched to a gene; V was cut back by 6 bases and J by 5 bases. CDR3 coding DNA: TGTGCCAGCAGCCGGGACAGGGGCCCCCGATCGCACTTTGGTGGGACCGGGGAGCTGTTTTTT. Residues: CASSRDRGPRSHFGGTGELFF.

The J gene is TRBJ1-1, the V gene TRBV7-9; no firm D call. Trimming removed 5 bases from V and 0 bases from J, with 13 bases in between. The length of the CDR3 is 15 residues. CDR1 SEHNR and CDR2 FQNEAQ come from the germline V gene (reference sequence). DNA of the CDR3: TGTGCCAGCAGCCGGTTAAGCGGGGTGAACACTGAAGCTTTCTTT. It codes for CASSRLSGVNTEAFF. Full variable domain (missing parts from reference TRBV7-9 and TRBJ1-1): DTGVSQNPRHKITKRGQNVTFRCDPISEHNRLYWYRQTLGQGPEFLTYFQNEAQLEKSRLLSDRFSAERPKGSFSTLEIQRTEQGDSAMYLCASSRLSGVNTEAFFGQGTRLTVV.

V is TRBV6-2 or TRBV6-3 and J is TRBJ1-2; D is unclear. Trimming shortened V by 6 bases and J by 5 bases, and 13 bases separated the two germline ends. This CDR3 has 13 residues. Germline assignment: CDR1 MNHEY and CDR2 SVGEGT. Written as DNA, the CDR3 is TGTGCCAGCAGCCAGGACTTCGATTATGGCTACACCTTC. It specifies CASSQDFDYGYTF.

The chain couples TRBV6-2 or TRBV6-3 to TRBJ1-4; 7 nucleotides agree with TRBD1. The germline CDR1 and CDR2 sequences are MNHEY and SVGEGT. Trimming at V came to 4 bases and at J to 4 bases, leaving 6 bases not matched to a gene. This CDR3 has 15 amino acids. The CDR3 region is CASSFTGTDNEKLFF. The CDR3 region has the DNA TGTGCCAGCAGTTTCACCGGGACAGATAATGAAAAACTGTTTTTT.

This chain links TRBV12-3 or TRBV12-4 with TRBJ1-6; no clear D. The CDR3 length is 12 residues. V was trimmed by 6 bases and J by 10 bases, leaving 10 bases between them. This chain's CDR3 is CASSSNTSPLHF. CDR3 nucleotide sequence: TGTGCCAGCAGCTCCAACACGTCACCCCTCCACTTT.

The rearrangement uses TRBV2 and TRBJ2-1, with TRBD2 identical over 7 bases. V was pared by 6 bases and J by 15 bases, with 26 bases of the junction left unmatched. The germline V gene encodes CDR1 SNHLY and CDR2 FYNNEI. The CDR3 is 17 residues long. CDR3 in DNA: TGTGCCAGCAGAAAGGAGTTCCTTAGGTGGGAGGGCCTTTCGCCGTTCTTC. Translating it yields CASRKEFLRWEGLSPFF.

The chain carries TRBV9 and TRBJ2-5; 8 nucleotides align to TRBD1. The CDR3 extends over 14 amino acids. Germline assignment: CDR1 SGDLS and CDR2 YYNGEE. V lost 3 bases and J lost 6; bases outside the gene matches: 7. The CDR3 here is CASSGGQGAQTQYF. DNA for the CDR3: TGTGCCAGCAGCGGAGGACAGGGCGCCCAGACCCAGTACTTC. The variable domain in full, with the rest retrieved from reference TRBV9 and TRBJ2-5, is DSGVTQTPKHLITATGQRVTLRCSPRSGDLSVYWYQQSLDQGLQFLIQYYNGEERAKGNILERFSAQQFPDLHSELNLSSLELGDSALYFCASSGGQGAQTQYFGPGTRLLVL.

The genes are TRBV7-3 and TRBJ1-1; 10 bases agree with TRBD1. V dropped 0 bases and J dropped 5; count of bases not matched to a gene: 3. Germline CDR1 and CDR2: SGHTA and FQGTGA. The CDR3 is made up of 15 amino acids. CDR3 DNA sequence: TGTGCCAGCAGCTTAACGCCGGGACAGGGGACTGAAGCTTTCTTT. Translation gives CASSLTPGQGTEAFF.

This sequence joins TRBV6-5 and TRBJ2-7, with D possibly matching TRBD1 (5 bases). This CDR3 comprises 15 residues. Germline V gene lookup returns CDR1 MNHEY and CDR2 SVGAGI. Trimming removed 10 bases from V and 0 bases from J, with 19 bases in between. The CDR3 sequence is CATLPGRTNSYEQYF. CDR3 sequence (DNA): TGTGCCACTCTCCCGGGCAGGACAAACTCCTACGAGCAGTACTTC.

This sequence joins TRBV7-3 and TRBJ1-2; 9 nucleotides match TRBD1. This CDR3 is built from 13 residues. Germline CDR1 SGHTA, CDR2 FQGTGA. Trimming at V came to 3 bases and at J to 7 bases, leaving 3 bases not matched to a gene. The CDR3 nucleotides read TGTGCCAGCAGCTTCGGGACAGGGTTTGGCTACACCTTC. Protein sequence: CASSFGTGFGYTF.